This record looks at one TCR beta chain sequence and its context. As yet, its antigen is unknown. The data were taken from a study of PD-L1 blockade in urothelial cancer. Study in general: Most patients, about 85% of the roughly 30, were males with bladder-origin cancer. The median T cell count in blood samples was more than 140,000. The study, taken as a whole, reports: Greater 3-week expansion of tumor-associated blood clones was recorded for durable-benefit patients.

Germline V lookup: CDR1 GTSNPN, CDR2 SVGIG (reference sequence). V was pared by 0 bases and J by 11 bases, with 16 bases between. This CDR3 comprises 13 residues. Synthetic TCR analog templates were spiked into each PCR. TCRdb's copy holds only in-frame clones and misses some; the assay was immunoSEQ multiplex PCR. The table records some 84,000 clones, about 81% of them present only once. Here the sequenced sample was PBMCs, taken around atezolizumab (anti-PD-L1) treatment. The chain employs TRBV30 and TRBJ1-1; weak D call: TRBD1 (6 bases). This clonotype originated in a man in his 70s with urothelial cancer. In DNA form, the CDR3 reads TGTGCCTGGAGTGTAATGAGGGCAGGGGATGCTTTCTTT. Amino acid sequence: CAWSVMRAGDAFF.